The clone carrying this TCR beta chain was seen a few times. Its specificity is unknown. Some second doses came at about 4 weeks and others at about 12 weeks; these were pooled. The data were produced by immunoSEQ multiplex PCR, yet TCRdb's version contains in-frame clones alone and is incomplete. Of roughly 120,000 clones listed, about 94% are singletons. These data are taken from a study of T cell responses to AZD1222 COVID-19 vaccine. Study results and caveats: Baseline serostatus was positive in only a handful of AZD1222 recipients. There were mostly white British donors and more females than males, and clonal diversity was possibly underestimated. Reports say nearly half of spike-specific TCRs go after unmutated variant regions.

With 5 bases clipped from V and 3 bases from J, the junction kept 6 bases outside the gene matches. Germline CDR1 is MNHEY and CDR2 is SMNVEV (reference sequence). The CDR3 has 14 residues. The sample here was peripheral blood, taken 28 days after the second AZD1222 dose. V and J are TRBV27 and TRBJ2-7; TRBD2 aligns across 8 bases. This receptor was identified in an adult who received the AZD1222 COVID-19 vaccine. The CDR3 bases are TGTGCCAGCAGTGACGGGACTAGTTACTACGAGCAGTACTTC. Its protein product is CASSDGTSYYEQYF.